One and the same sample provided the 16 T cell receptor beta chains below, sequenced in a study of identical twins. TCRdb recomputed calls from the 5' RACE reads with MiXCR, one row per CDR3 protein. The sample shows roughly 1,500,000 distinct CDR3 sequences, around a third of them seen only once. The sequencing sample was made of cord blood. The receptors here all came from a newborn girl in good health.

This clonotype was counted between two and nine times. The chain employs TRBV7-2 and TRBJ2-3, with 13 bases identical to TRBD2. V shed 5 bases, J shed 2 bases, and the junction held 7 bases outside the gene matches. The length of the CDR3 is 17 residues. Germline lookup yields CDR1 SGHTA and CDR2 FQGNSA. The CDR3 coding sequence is TGTGCCAGCAGCCAACCAGGACTAGCGGGGGTCACAGATACGCAGTATTTT. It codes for CASSQPGLAGVTDTQYF.

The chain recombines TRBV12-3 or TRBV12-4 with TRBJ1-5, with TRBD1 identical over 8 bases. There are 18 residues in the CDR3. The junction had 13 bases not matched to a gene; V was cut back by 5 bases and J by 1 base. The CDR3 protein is CASSHHVGTGESNQPQHF. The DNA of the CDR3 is TGTGCCAGCAGTCACCACGTGGGGACAGGTGAGAGCAATCAGCCCCAGCATTTT.

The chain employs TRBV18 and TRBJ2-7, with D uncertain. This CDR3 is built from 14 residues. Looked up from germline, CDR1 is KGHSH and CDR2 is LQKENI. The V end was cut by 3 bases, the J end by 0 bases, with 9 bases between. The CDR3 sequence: CASSPDAGSYEQYF. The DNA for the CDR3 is TGTGCCAGCTCACCGGACGCTGGCTCCTACGAGCAGTACTTC. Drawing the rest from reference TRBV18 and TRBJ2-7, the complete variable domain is NAGVMQNPRHLVRRRGQEARLRCSPMKGHSHVYWYRQLPEEGLKFMVYLQKENIIDESGMPKERFSAEFPKEGPSILRIQQVVRGDSAAYFCASSPDAGSYEQYFGPGTRLTVT.

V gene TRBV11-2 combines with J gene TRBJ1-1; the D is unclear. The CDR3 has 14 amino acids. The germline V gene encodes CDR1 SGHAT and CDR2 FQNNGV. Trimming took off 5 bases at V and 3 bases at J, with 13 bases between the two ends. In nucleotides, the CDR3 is TGTGCCAGCAGCCCGGGAGATCATGACACTGAAGCTTTCTTT. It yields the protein CASSPGDHDTEAFF.

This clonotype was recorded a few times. Written as DNA, the CDR3 is TGCGCCAGCAGGAGGGGATTTTTAGCCCAATGGGGCACAGATACGCAGTATTTT. This translates into CASRRGFLAQWGTDTQYF. J is TRBJ2-3 and V is TRBV5-1; D assignment may be TRBD1 or TRBD2 (5 bases each). CDR1 is SGHRS, CDR2 YFSETQ, per germline. The CDR3 loop spans 18 amino acids. Trimming shortened V by 5 bases and J by 1 base, and 23 bases separated the two germline ends.

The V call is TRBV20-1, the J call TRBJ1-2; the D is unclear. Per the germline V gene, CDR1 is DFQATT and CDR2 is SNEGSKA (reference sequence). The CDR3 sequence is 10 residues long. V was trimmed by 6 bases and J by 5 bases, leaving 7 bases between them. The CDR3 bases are TGCAGTGCACTAAAGTATGGCTACACCTTC. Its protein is CSALKYGYTF.

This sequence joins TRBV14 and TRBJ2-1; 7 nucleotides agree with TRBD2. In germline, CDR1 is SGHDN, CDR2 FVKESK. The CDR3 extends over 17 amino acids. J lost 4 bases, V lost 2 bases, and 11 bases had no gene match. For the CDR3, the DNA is TGTGCCAGCAGCCAATGGCCCCGGGGGGAGAAATACAATGAGCAGTTCTTC. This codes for CASSQWPRGEKYNEQFF.

The chain's CDR3 is CSARDRLAGGLQETQYF. The CDR3 DNA reads as TGCAGTGCTAGAGATAGGCTAGCGGGAGGCTTACAAGAGACCCAGTACTTC. This chain connects TRBV20-1 to TRBJ2-5, with 11 bases lining up with TRBD2. V was clipped by 0 bases and J by 2 bases; unmatched bases: 8. CDR3 length: 17 amino acids. In germline, CDR1 is DFQATT, CDR2 SNEGSKA (reference sequence).

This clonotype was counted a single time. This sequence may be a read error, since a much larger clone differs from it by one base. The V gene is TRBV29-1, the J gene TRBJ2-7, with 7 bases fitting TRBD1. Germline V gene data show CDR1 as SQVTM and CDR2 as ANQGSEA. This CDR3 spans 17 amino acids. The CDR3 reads CSVRGDRVGPLIYGQYF. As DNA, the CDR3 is TGCAGCGTTAGGGGAGACAGGGTGGGACCGCTCATTTACGGGCAGTACTTC.

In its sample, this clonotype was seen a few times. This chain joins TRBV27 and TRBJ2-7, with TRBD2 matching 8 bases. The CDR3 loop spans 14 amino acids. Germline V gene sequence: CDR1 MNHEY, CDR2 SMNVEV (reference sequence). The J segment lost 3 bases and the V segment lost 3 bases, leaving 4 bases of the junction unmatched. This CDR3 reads CASSFGSGNYEQYF. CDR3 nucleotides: TGTGCCAGCAGTTTCGGTAGCGGGAACTACGAGCAGTACTTC.

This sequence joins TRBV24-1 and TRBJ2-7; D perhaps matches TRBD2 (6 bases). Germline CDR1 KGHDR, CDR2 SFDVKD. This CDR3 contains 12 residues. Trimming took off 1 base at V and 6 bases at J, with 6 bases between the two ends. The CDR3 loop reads CATSDFGGEQYF. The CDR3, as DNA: TGTGCCACCAGTGATTTCGGGGGCGAGCAGTACTTC.

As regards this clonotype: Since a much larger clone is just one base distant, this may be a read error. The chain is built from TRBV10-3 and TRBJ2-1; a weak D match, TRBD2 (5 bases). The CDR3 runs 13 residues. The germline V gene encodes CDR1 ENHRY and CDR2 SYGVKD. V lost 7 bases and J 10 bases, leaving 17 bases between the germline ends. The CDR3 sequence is CAIKPGLPREQFF. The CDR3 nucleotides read TGTGCCATCAAGCCGGGATTGCCCAGGGAGCAGTTCTTC.

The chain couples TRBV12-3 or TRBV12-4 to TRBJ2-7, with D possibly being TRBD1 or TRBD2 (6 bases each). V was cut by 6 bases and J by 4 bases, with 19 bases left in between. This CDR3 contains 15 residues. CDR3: CASSSLEGGFYEQYF. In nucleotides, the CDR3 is TGTGCCAGCAGCTCCTTAGAGGGGGGATTTTACGAGCAGTACTTC.

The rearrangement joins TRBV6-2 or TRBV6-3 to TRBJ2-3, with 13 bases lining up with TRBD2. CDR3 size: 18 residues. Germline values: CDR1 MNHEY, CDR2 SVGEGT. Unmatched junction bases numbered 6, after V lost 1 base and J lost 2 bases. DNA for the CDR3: TGTGCCAGCAGTTACTACAGACTAGCGGGAGGACTCACAGATACGCAGTATTTT. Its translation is CASSYYRLAGGLTDTQYF.

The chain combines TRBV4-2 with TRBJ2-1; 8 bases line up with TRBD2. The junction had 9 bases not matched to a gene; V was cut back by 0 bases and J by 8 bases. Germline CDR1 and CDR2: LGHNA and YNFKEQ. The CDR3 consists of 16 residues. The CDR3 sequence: CASSQDPGTSGHEQFF. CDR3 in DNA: TGTGCCAGCAGCCAAGATCCGGGGACTAGTGGCCATGAGCAGTTCTTC.

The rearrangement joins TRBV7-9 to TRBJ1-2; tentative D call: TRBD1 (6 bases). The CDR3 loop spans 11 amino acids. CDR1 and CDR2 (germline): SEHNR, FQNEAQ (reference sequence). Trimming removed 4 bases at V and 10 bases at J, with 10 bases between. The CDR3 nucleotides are TGTGCCAGCAGCTCGGGACATGACTACACCTTC. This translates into CASSSGHDYTF.